The T cell receptor beta chain described here comes from a study of T cell responses to AZD1222 COVID-19 vaccine (dated by TCRdb to the early 2020s). A note on the overall study: AZD1222 recipients whose second dose came at about 4 weeks and those whose second dose came at about 12 weeks were combined into one group, since spike-specific TCR depth and breadth did not differ between the two schedules. TCR sequencing was performed for roughly 250 trial participants, of whom about 200 were given two doses of AZD1222 and some 26 were given two doses of MenACWY control vaccine. Trial participants were enrolled into age subgroups of 18-55, 56-69 and 70-plus years, which contained around 140, 26 and 57 TCR-sequenced participants, respectively. What the research found in general, with its limitations: After two AZD1222 doses, spike-specific TCR breadth and depth were significantly higher than at day 0 and than in MenACWY recipients. Vaccine-associated CD4 TCRs spanned the whole spike protein, with dominant responses in regions 160-218 and 743-854. Nearly half of unique spike-specific TCRs reportedly recognized epitopes outside regions mutated in the B.1.351 and B.1.1.7 variants. Because no samples from the day 14 peak response were available, repertoires could be characterized only after the peak T cell response. The 56-69-year group was small, and its depth increase did not reach significance, likely because of low power. Conclusions about previously exposed vaccinees are limited, since just six AZD1222 recipients were seropositive for SARS-CoV-2 at baseline. Most participants were white British and females outnumbered males, and the authors suggested that clonal diversity may have been underestimated.

The CDR3 covers 15 residues, taking in both the cysteine and the phenylalanine. CDR3 DNA is the only sequence kept; it has 45 bases, read in frame from the first base. The germline V gene (reference sequence) provides CDR1 SEHNR and CDR2 FQNEAQ. V loses 1 base of germline sequence and J loses 0 bases, and the interval between the two ends is 10 bases. The time point label, as the study defines it: baseline before first vaccination. Vaccinee samples came from UK trials COV001 and COV002, including a single-blind randomized controlled phase 2/3 trial of AZD1222 (ChAdOx1 nCoV-19) in healthy adults. For TCRbeta chain sequencing, PBMC samples from trial participants were taken at day 0 and at day 28 after the second dose. The CDR3 regions of human TCRbeta chains were analyzed by immunosequencing. In the source study's methods: Repertoire TCRs were matched against a reference library of SARS-CoV-2-specific TCRs generated with the MIRA antigen-specificity platform. Breadth was defined as the fraction of unique TCRs that were SARS-CoV-2-associated, and depth was defined as the fraction of total T cells that were SARS-CoV-2-associated. Each spike-specific TCR was assigned to its reactive spike region and to a CD4 or CD8 class using the MIRA data. Log10-transformed breadth and depth values were compared by one-way ANOVA with Sidak's multiple comparisons tests. This immuneACCESS table, as held by TCRdb, lists in-frame sequences with V and J called but not all clones. Of the missing ones, under half trace to an unresolved V gene in checked studies; the others have no known cause. V and J calls and clone size are those listed in that table; D and trimming were worked out from the DNA. This sample holds 150,000 to 200,000 clones; 85% to 95% were observed only once. 0.6% to 0.7% of the sample goes to the ten largest clones.

On this clone itself: This clone's antigen is unknown. Base-call qualities are not available, and no considerably larger clone is one nucleotide away.

This TCR derives from an adult in good health. The specimen comprised peripheral blood, sampled on day 0 of AZD1222 vaccination. In this chain, TRBV7-9 is recombined with TRBJ2-7; the D gene identity is not certain. Here is the DNA: TGTGCCAGCAGCTTAGTTGGCTGGGACTCCTACGAGCAGTACTTC. Its protein is CASSLVGWDSYEQYF. The reference TRBV7-9 and TRBJ2-7 proteins fill in what lies around the CDR3, so the full variable domain reads DTGVSQNPRHKITKRGQNVTFRCDPISEHNRLYWYRQTLGQGPEFLTYFQNEAQLEKSRLLSDRFSAERPKGSFSTLEIQRTEQGDSAMYLCASSLVGWDSYEQYFGPGTRLTVT.